Below, 17 T cell receptor beta chains from the same sample are listed, as sequenced in a study of CD8 T cells in Susac syndrome. RNA was extracted with the RNeasy kit, and a quantity of about 0.45 to 1 ug was reverse transcribed using random hexamers. TCRdb re-derived calls from the immunoSEQ multiplex PCR reads in MiXCR, one entry per CDR3 protein. The sample lists hundreds of thousands of distinct CDR3 sequences; 85% to 90% were seen once. Sequenced: CD8+ T cells from PBMCs. The receptors shown here come from a human donor with multiple sclerosis.

CDR3 sequence reads: CATSDWAMGNEQFF. The CDR3 nucleotides are TGTGCCACCAGTGATTGGGCTATGGGAAATGAGCAGTTCTTC. The V gene is TRBV24-1, the J gene TRBJ2-1; no definite D call. The CDR3 contains 14 residues. The germline CDR1 and CDR2 sequences are KGHDR and SFDVKD. V was pared by 2 bases and J by 7 bases, with 11 bases between.

The rearrangement links TRBV9 to TRBJ1-1, with D maybe TRBD1 (6 bases). The germline gives CDR1 SGDLS, CDR2 YYNGEE. There are 17 residues in the CDR3. V dropped 0 bases and J dropped 0 bases, with 15 bases sitting between them. CDR3 region: CASSVVAGRGMNTEAFF. The CDR3 nucleotides are TGTGCCAGCAGCGTAGTGGCAGGGAGGGGGATGAACACTGAAGCTTTCTTT.

V usage is TRBV30 and J usage is TRBJ2-7; the match to TRBD2 covers 11 bases. The V and J ends lost 5 bases and 0 bases, in that order; junction bases with no gene match: 9. CDR1 GTSNPN and CDR2 SVGIG come from the germline V gene (reference sequence). The CDR3 runs 16 residues. The CDR3, as DNA: TGTGCCTGGCGCGGACTAGCGGGCCCGAGCTCCTACGAGCAGTACTTC. Encoded protein: CAWRGLAGPSSYEQYF.

This chain links TRBV5-1 with TRBJ2-7; D tentatively fits TRBD1 or TRBD2 (5 bases each). Per germline, CDR1 SGHRS and CDR2 YFSETQ. This CDR3 comprises 16 residues. Trimming pared 0 bases from V and 1 base from J, leaving 14 bases between. This CDR3 is CASSLDGTAASYEQYF. DNA for the CDR3: TGCGCCAGCAGCTTGGATGGGACGGCGGCGTCCTACGAGCAGTACTTC.

The chain recombines TRBV4-1 with TRBJ1-1; the D gene is possibly TRBD1 (6 bases). The V gene's germline CDR1 is MGHRA and CDR2 YSYEKL. V was pared by 2 bases and J by 4 bases, with 14 bases between. The CDR3 sequence is 15 residues long. CDR3 residues: CASSQLQGRFTEAFF. CDR3 DNA: TGCGCCAGCAGCCAACTCCAGGGGCGATTCACTGAAGCTTTCTTT.

The chain couples TRBV28 to TRBJ2-7; the D is unclear. Germline V gene lookup returns CDR1 MDHEN and CDR2 SYDVKM. Deletions cut 2 bases from V and 2 bases from J, with 10 bases between. The CDR3 is 14 residues long. The CDR3: CASSLGQKAYEQYF. The CDR3 DNA follows: TGTGCCAGCAGTTTAGGGCAGAAAGCCTACGAGCAGTACTTC.

This clonotype came up once. The gene calls are TRBV4-1 and TRBJ1-2; D gene uncertain. Germline V gene data show CDR1 as MGHRA and CDR2 as YSYEKL. The CDR3 contains 13 residues. Trimming removed 0 bases from V and 7 bases from J, with 9 bases in between. CDR3 sequence (DNA): TGCGCCAGCAGCCAAGATCTCCCGAGTGGCTACACCTTC. Amino acids: CASSQDLPSGYTF.

CDR3 in amino acids: CSARAGQEYQPQHF. Written as DNA, the CDR3 is TGCAGTGCTAGGGCGGGACAGGAGTATCAGCCCCAGCATTTT. The V gene is TRBV20-1, the J gene TRBJ1-5, with 8 bases fitting TRBD1. The CDR3 has 14 residues. The germline CDR1 and CDR2 sequences are DFQATT and SNEGSKA (reference sequence). The V and J ends lost 3 bases and 5 bases, in that order; junction bases with no gene match: 6.

CDR3 protein: CASSPVSRGAYEQYF. In DNA, the CDR3 is TGCGCCAGCAGCCCCGTTTCTAGGGGGGCCTACGAGCAGTACTTC. The chain couples TRBV4-1 to TRBJ2-7, with D perhaps given as TRBD1 or TRBD2 (6 bases each). The CDR3 contains 15 residues. Trimming took 4 bases from V and 2 from J, leaving 15 bases between them. Germline V gives CDR1 MGHRA, CDR2 YSYEKL.

V gene TRBV4-1 combines with J gene TRBJ2-7; TRBD1 agrees at 10 bases. Per the germline V gene, CDR1 is MGHRA and CDR2 is YSYEKL. This CDR3 has 15 amino acids. The V gene end was trimmed by 1 base and the J gene end by 4 bases; junction bases not matched to a gene: 4. DNA of the CDR3: TGCGCCAGCAGCCAAGTGGGACAGGGGTCGTACGAGCAGTACTTC. Its protein product is CASSQVGQGSYEQYF.

This clonotype was found once. The chain links TRBV11-2 to TRBJ2-1; D may be TRBD2 (6 bases). The CDR3 length is 14 residues. V was shortened by 1 base and J by 9 bases, with 13 bases between the two germline ends. Per germline, CDR1 SGHAT and CDR2 FQNNGV. The DNA for the CDR3 is TGTGCCAGCAGCTTAGTCACGGGGGAAGGTGAGCAGTTCTTC. This translates into CASSLVTGEGEQFF. Complete variable domain (other parts from reference TRBV11-2 and TRBJ2-1): EAGVAQSPRYKIIEKRQSVAFWCNPISGHATLYWYQQILGQGPKLLIQFQNNGVVDDSQLPKDRFSAERLKGVDSTLKIQPAKLEDSAVYLCASSLVTGEGEQFFGPGTRLTVL.

This rearrangement joins TRBV30 to TRBJ1-1; 7 bases fit TRBD1. Trimming at V came to 5 bases and at J to 1 base, leaving 13 bases not matched to a gene. This CDR3 contains 16 residues. Germline loops: CDR1 GTSNPN, CDR2 SVGIG (reference sequence). CDR3 coding DNA: TGTGCCTGGGGTCCCGACAGGGAGACTTCGAACACTGAAGCTTTCTTT. Translating gives CAWGPDRETSNTEAFF.

The chain recombines TRBV28 with TRBJ1-5; no definite D call. The V end was cut by 3 bases, the J end by 0 bases, with 15 bases between. The CDR3 is 17 amino acids. In germline, CDR1 is MDHEN, CDR2 SYDVKM. The CDR3 spells CASSLWAGPDSNQPQHF. CDR3 nucleotides: TGTGCCAGCAGTTTGTGGGCAGGCCCCGATAGCAATCAGCCCCAGCATTTT.

The chain recombines TRBV2 with TRBJ2-7; either TRBD1 or TRBD2 may fit D (5 bases each). V was trimmed by 6 bases and J by 4 bases, leaving 19 bases between them. The CDR3 has 15 residues. In germline, CDR1 is SNHLY, CDR2 FYNNEI. The CDR3 nucleotides are TGTGCCAGCAGGGGGCCCGGGACCGTCCATTACGAGCAGTACTTC. Protein: CASRGPGTVHYEQYF.

The J gene is TRBJ2-2, the V gene TRBV15; tentative D call: TRBD1 (5 bases). Trimming removed 0 bases from V and 7 bases from J, with 18 bases in between. This CDR3 contains 17 residues. Germline CDR1 LNHNV, CDR2 YYDKDF (reference sequence). The CDR3: CATSRDHVGPAVGELFF. DNA for the CDR3: TGTGCCACCAGCAGAGATCACGTGGGGCCCGCGGTCGGGGAGCTGTTTTTT.

A word on this clonotype: Since the CDR3 does not end with the conserved phenylalanine or tryptophan, this likely comes from a read error. CDR3 sequence: CASSPLSREMNTEAFV. In DNA form, the CDR3 reads TGTGCCAGCTCACCATTAAGCCGAGAGATGAACACTGAAGCTTTCGTT. The gene calls are TRBV18 and TRBJ1-1; D unclear. The CDR3 has 16 residues. The V end was cut by 2 bases, the J end by 0 bases, with 13 bases between. Germline-derived CDR1 and CDR2 are KGHSH and LQKENI.

This clonotype was picked up a small number of times. J is TRBJ1-2 and V is TRBV6-1; D not resolved. This CDR3 is built from 13 residues. CDR1 is MNHNS and CDR2 is SASEGT in the germline V gene. V lost 3 bases, J lost 4 bases, and 9 bases lay in between. The CDR3 DNA reads TGTGCCAGCAGTGATGAGGCAGCCTATGGCTACACCTTC. As protein: CASSDEAAYGYTF.